Listed here is a single TCR beta chain. Its specificity is unknown. The repertoire was sequenced with immunoSEQ multiplex PCR; TCRdb's copy has only in-frame clones and lacks some. The profile shows 16,000 or so clones, roughly 70% of them singletons. The sample comes from a study of pediatric ulcerative colitis. V was trimmed by 6 bases and J by 8 bases, leaving 16 bases between them. The length of the CDR3 is 13 residues. Germline V gives CDR1 KGHSH, CDR2 LQKENI. The rectum was sampled with one to two pinch biopsies at colonoscopy. Study-level results: Rectal pinch biopsies may include blood-derived T cells. Ulcerative colitis patients shared more blood-rectal clones than controls.

The receptor was derived from a boy aged 5-17 years with moderate ulcerative colitis. The chain recombines TRBV18 with TRBJ1-2; no reliable D call. The sequencing sample was made of gut tissue. The CDR3 region has the DNA TGTGCCAGCTCGCAGTCGGAGTCTGTCGGCTACACCTTC. It codes for CASSQSESVGYTF.